The table lists the clone carrying this T cell receptor (beta chain) with many counts. Germline CDR1 reads MDHEN; CDR2 reads SYDVKM. This CDR3 has 14 amino acids. V was shortened by 7 bases and J by 0 bases, with 11 bases between the two germline ends. This specimen comes from a study of human T cells and chemical hapten exposure. The time point is: pre-sensitization, week 0. Treatment denoted: therapeutic diphenylcyclopropenone sensitization with weekly scalp DPC. From the RACE reads, TCRdb called clonotypes with MiXCR, one entry per CDR3 protein. This table holds about 46,000 distinct CDR3 sequences, 9.4% found once.

The source material was whole blood, sampled in connection with sensitization to the hapten diphenylcyclopropenone (DPC). This chain joins TRBV28 and TRBJ2-3, with D unresolved. This clonotype originated in a woman in her thirties or forties with alopecia areata. Some clones in this sample may be carry-over from other donors' samples. CDR3 region: CASTFGRSTDTQYF. CDR3 bases: TGTGCCAGCACTTTTGGACGTAGCACAGATACGCAGTATTTT.